The 4 T cell receptor beta chains below were found in one sample sequenced in a study of blood T cell repertoires in COVID-19. Profiled with immunoSEQ multiplex PCR; TCRdb holds only in-frame clones, not every one. Of hundreds of thousands of clones in the sample, around 90% were seen once. The material sequenced was PBMCs or T cells enriched from blood (not recorded which). The origin of the receptors is a woman in her fifties or sixties who had recovered from COVID-19.

This clone was counted a few times. V is TRBV11-1 and J is TRBJ2-5; TRBD2 aligns across 8 bases. CDR3 length equals 14 residues. Germline V CDR1 and CDR2: SGHAT, FQDESV (reference sequence). Trimming at V came to 6 bases and at J to 5 bases, leaving 8 bases not matched to a gene. The CDR3 reads CASSLLAARETQYF. CDR3 in DNA: TGTGCCAGCAGTCTACTAGCGGCCCGGGAGACCCAGTACTTC.

The J gene is TRBJ2-5, the V gene TRBV7-3; 10 bases fit TRBD2. Per germline, CDR1 SGHTA and CDR2 FQGTGA. The V gene end was trimmed by 4 bases and the J gene end by 6 bases; junction bases not matched to a gene: 2. The CDR3 is made up of 13 amino acids. The CDR3 reads CASSSSGSKTQYF. The CDR3 coding sequence is TGTGCCAGCAGCTCTAGCGGGAGTAAGACCCAGTACTTC.

V usage is TRBV11-2 and J usage is TRBJ2-1, with a possible D match to TRBD2 (5 bases). CDR1 and CDR2 from the germline V gene are SGHAT and FQNNGV. The CDR3 length is 18 residues. Trimming removed 5 bases from V and 0 bases from J, with 20 bases in between. The CDR3 sequence is CASSRAAEAATSYNEQFF. DNA of the CDR3: TGTGCCAGCAGCCGAGCGGCCGAGGCGGCGACCTCCTACAATGAGCAGTTCTTC.

The gene calls are TRBV5-1 and TRBJ1-4; tentative D call: TRBD1 (6 bases). Germline V gives CDR1 SGHRS, CDR2 YFSETQ. This CDR3 is 14 amino acids long. Deletions cut 1 base from V and 6 bases from J, with 10 bases between. CDR3 sequence (DNA): TGCGCCAGCAGCTTGTGGGCAGGGGATGAAAAACTGTTTTTT. This sequence encodes CASSLWAGDEKLFF.